This TCR beta chain was identified during a study of cytomegalovirus exposure and HLA in healthy donors. Overall study findings and caveats: A few CMV-associated chains were confirmed in vitro to be specific for CMV antigens.

PCR used 60 Vbeta primers and 13 Jbeta primers. This table comes from immunoSEQ multiplex PCR, and its TCRdb copy is limited to in-frame clones, with some not included. This sample carries roughly 120,000 clones, roughly 80% of them seen once, and the ten largest clones take approximately 0.24%. Among the donors, all were healthy bone marrow donors. CDR3 length: 17 amino acids. The junction had 11 bases not matched to a gene; V was cut back by 4 bases and J by 4 bases. CDR1 is LNHDA and CDR2 is SQIVND in the germline V gene (reference sequence). To note about this clone: Its antigen is as yet unknown.

The J gene is TRBJ1-5, the V gene TRBV19; 9 bases agree with TRBD1. The receptor's source is a man in his fifties in good health and CMV-seronegative. Sample: PBMCs. CDR3 sequence reads: CASSTLPGTGMNQPQHF. In nucleotides, the CDR3 is TGTGCCAGTAGTACTCTGCCCGGGACAGGGATGAATCAGCCCCAGCATTTT.